This T cell receptor (beta chain) derives from a study of cytomegalovirus exposure and HLA in healthy donors. Study-level results: Compared with the approximately 700-donor mean, an Asian-associated ancestry cluster reportedly had fewer N-insertions, according to a later analysis. Presence/absence analyses assumed roughly uniform sequencing depth across donors, which may not hold. The study flagged about 150 TCR beta chains as cytomegalovirus-associated.

Points on this clone: Its antigen is as yet unknown.

Primers for the PCR totalled 60 Vbeta and 13 Jbeta. The protocol was immunoSEQ multiplex PCR, while the TCRdb copy is restricted to in-frame clones and leaves out a portion. Counted here are 100,000 to 150,000 clones, more than 70% occurring once; the ten biggest clones make up under 5%. The sequencing input was PBMCs. This TCR derives from a man aged 25 to 40 in good health and CMV-seronegative.

CDR3 sequence (DNA): TGTGCCAGCAGCCGTGGACAGGGCCCAGGGACCCAGTACTTC. This gives the protein CASSRGQGPGTQYF. The genes are TRBV7-2 and TRBJ2-5, with 8 bases lining up with TRBD1. This CDR3 contains 14 residues. The V gene end was trimmed by 5 bases and the J gene end by 7 bases; junction bases not matched to a gene: 9. The V gene's germline CDR1 is SGHTA and CDR2 FQGNSA.